This TCR beta chain was identified in a study of cytomegalovirus exposure and HLA in healthy donors. The germline V gene has CDR1 SGHDT and CDR2 YYEEEE. This CDR3 is built from 16 residues. Deletions cut 4 bases from V and 1 base from J, with 12 bases between. PCR amplification relied on 60 Vbeta primers (plus 13 Jbeta primers). Profiled with immunoSEQ multiplex PCR; TCRdb holds only in-frame clones, not every one. Among 200,000 or so clones listed, 82% were seen once. Healthy bone marrow donors made up the cohort. This clone was picked up one time. Its specificity is unknown. Study-wide results and caveats: For most TCR beta V segments, an earlier analysis put the productive rate at about 87% or about 30% of the time. Sequencing probably produced one cluster of sequence variants that were highly shared. As a later analysis showed, a missense DCLRE1C variant was linked to trimming of TCR beta V- and J-genes.

The TCR comes from a boy aged 2 to 9 in good health and CMV-seronegative. Input material: PBMCs. This rearrangement joins TRBV5-6 to TRBJ1-6; D remains ambiguous. The CDR3 nucleotides read TGTGCCAGCAGCCTAAGGGAGGGATCCTATAATTCACCCCTCCACTTT. It translates to CASSLREGSYNSPLHF.